The 29 T cell receptor beta chains reported below all come from one sample, sequenced in a study of post-analysis software for immune sequencing data (dated by TCRdb to the mid-2010s). Preparation of the library involved PCR. The sequencer listed for this sample is Illumina HiSeq 2500. Unique molecular identifiers were incorporated into TCR beta cDNA libraries to reduce PCR and sequencing biases. TCRdb itself trimmed the public reads at Q25 with fastp, ran MiXCR and retained productive beta chains. Rows are unified per CDR3 protein, each entry keeping the most common DNA and genes. The sample contains 250,000 to 300,000 distinct CDR3 sequences, 36% of them found a single time. Of the sample, around 4.8% is held by the ten largest clones. Their antigen targets remain unknown. Here is what the overall study found, with its caveats: Patients showed significantly higher frequencies than controls for roughly five TRBV segments, among them TRBV5-6, TRBV5-1 and TRBV20-1.

The specimen sequenced was blood. These receptors were collected from a girl aged 5-17 years with multiple sclerosis.

On this clonotype: With a much larger clone just one base away, this may be a read error. This chain uses TRBV11-2 with TRBJ2-7; a possible D gene is TRBD2 (6 bases). The CDR3 length is 15 residues. Germline V CDR1 and CDR2: SGHAT, FQNNGV. V shed 0 bases and J shed 4 bases, with 13 bases lying between them. CDR3 sequence: CASSLEGGFRYEQYF. Here the CDR3 DNA reads TGTGCCAGCAGCTTAGAGGGAGGTTTCAGGTACGAGCAGTACTTC.

This clonotype was counted many times. The rearrangement uses TRBV7-7 and TRBJ2-3; TRBD2 matches at 8 bases. V shed 5 bases, J shed 6 bases, and the junction held 10 bases outside the gene matches. Looked up from germline, CDR1 is SSHAT and CDR2 is FNYEAQ (reference sequence). The CDR3 runs to 15 residues. CDR3 protein: CASSPGTSGSDTQYF. The CDR3 coding sequence is TGTGCCAGCAGCCCCGGGACTAGTGGATCGGATACGCAGTATTTT.

Regarding this clonotype: A much larger clone differs from this one at a single base, so this may be a read error. J is TRBJ1-5 and V is TRBV6-1, with D possibly matching TRBD1 (6 bases). There are 15 residues in the CDR3. Per the germline V gene, CDR1 is MNHNS and CDR2 is SASEGT. Trimming took 6 bases from V and 3 from J, leaving 15 bases between them. This chain's CDR3 is CASSFRGENNQPQHF. CDR3 sequence (DNA): TGTGCCAGCAGCTTCAGGGGAGAAAACAATCAGCCCCAGCATTTT.

V is TRBV2 and J is TRBJ2-3; no definite D call. This CDR3 has 14 residues. V was shortened by 1 base and J by 4 bases, with 9 bases between the two germline ends. Per germline, CDR1 SNHLY and CDR2 FYNNEI. The CDR3 here is CASSEDSGSDTQYF. As DNA, the CDR3 is TGTGCCAGCAGTGAAGATTCCGGCTCAGATACGCAGTATTTT.

The sample holds a few counts of this clonotype. This may be a read error: a much more frequent sequence differs by one nucleotide. The chain couples TRBV10-3 to TRBJ1-2; D not resolved. The CDR3 has 14 residues. From germline, CDR1 is ENHRY and CDR2 SYGVKD. As DNA, the CDR3 is TGTGCCATCAGTGAGTCTGGGATACACTATGGCCACACCTTC. This gives the protein CAISESGIHYGHTF.

As for this clonotype: This could be a read error, since a much larger clone is one nucleotide away. The chain joins TRBV7-9 to TRBJ2-3, with D perhaps given as TRBD1 or TRBD2 (5 bases each). The CDR3 is 15 amino acids. CDR1 is SEHNR, CDR2 FQNEAQ, per germline (reference sequence). The CDR3 protein is CTSSPITGRTDTQYF. CDR3 sequence (DNA): TGTACCAGCAGCCCCATAACGGGGCGCACAGATACGCAGTATTTT.

J is TRBJ2-7 and V is TRBV28, with 7 bases matching TRBD2. The CDR3 extends over 15 amino acids. The germline V gene has CDR1 MDHEN and CDR2 SYDVKM. After removal of 6 bases from V and 5 bases from J, the junction contained 13 bases not matched to a gene. The CDR3, as DNA: TGTGCCAGCAGGTGGACCCGGGAGGCGCTCGACGAGCAGTACTTC. Protein: CASRWTREALDEQYF. The full variable domain, with the rest looked up from reference TRBV28 and TRBJ2-7, is DVKVTQSSRYLVKRTGEKVFLECVQDMDHENMFWYRQDPGLGLRLIYFSYDVKMKEKGDIPEGYSVSREKKERFSLILESASTNQTSMYLCASRWTREALDEQYFGPGTRLTVT.

This clonotype was counted ten times or more. This chain joins TRBV29-1 and TRBJ1-2, with 10 positions matching TRBD1. This CDR3 contains 13 residues. After removal of 7 bases from V and 2 bases from J, the junction contained 4 bases not matched to a gene. Germline values: CDR1 SQVTM, CDR2 ANQGSEA. The CDR3 protein is CSAGTGANYGYTF. The DNA for the CDR3 is TGCAGCGCTGGGACAGGGGCCAACTATGGCTACACCTTC.

The V call is TRBV5-1, the J call TRBJ2-5, with D uncertain. Germline V gene sequence: CDR1 SGHRS, CDR2 YFSETQ. The ends were cut back, 4 bases at V and 0 bases at J, with 16 bases in the middle. The CDR3 covers 16 residues. The CDR3 DNA reads TGCGCCAGCAGCCCGGCGACAAGGGCGAACCAAGAGACCCAGTACTTC. As protein: CASSPATRANQETQYF.

This clonotype came up many times. The chain is built from TRBV7-2 and TRBJ2-1; perhaps TRBD2 as D (5 bases). This CDR3 comprises 16 residues. CDR1 is SGHTA, CDR2 FQGNSA, per germline. The V end was cut by 5 bases, the J end by 0 bases, with 14 bases between. The CDR3: CASSPRAGGSYNEQFF. The CDR3 region has the DNA TGTGCCAGCAGCCCCCGGGCCGGAGGCTCCTACAATGAGCAGTTCTTC. Full variable domain (rest looked up from reference TRBV7-2 and TRBJ2-1): GAGVSQSPSNKVTEKGKDVELRCDPISGHTALYWYRQSLGQGLEFLIYFQGNSAPDKSGLPSDRFSAERTGGSVSTLTIQRTQQEDSAVYLCASSPRAGGSYNEQFFGPGTRLTVL.

About this clonotype itself: An end of the junction differs from the germline gene, which may be a read error. The chain is built from TRBV5-1 and TRBJ2-3; 8 bases are shared with TRBD1. The CDR3 sequence is 15 residues long. Per germline, CDR1 SGHRS and CDR2 YFSETQ. The CDR3 loop is CASSLATAGTGTQYF. The CDR3 DNA follows: TGCGCCAGCAGCTTGGCGACGGCGGGGACAGGTACGCAGTATTTT.

This clonotype has just a few counts. CDR3 sequence: CASSERTGTREGEQYF. The CDR3, as DNA: TGCGCCAGCAGCGAACGTACCGGGACTAGAGAGGGCGAGCAGTACTTC. This chain links TRBV5-1 with TRBJ2-7; 8 positions agree with TRBD2. The junction had 15 bases not matched to a gene; V was cut back by 4 bases and J by 6 bases. Germline CDR1 is SGHRS and CDR2 is YFSETQ. This CDR3 comprises 16 residues. The full variable domain, its missing parts supplied by reference TRBV5-1 and TRBJ2-7, is KAGVTQTPRYLIKTRGQQVTLSCSPISGHRSVSWYQQTPGQGLQFLFEYFSETQRNKGNFPGRFSGRQFSNSRSEMNVSTLELGDSALYLCASSERTGTREGEQYFGPGTRLTVT.

This clonotype appeared a single time. V and J are TRBV20-1 and TRBJ2-3; D could derive from TRBD1 or TRBD2 (6 bases each). Germline CDR1 and CDR2: DFQATT and SNEGSKA (reference sequence). This CDR3 is 14 amino acids long. With 1 base removed from V and 8 bases from J, the gap between germline ends came to 16 bases. The CDR3 DNA is TGCAGTGCTAGAGGAGGGGGGCCTCTTGTTACGCAGTATTTT. Amino acid sequence: CSARGGGPLVTQYF.

Comment on this clonotype: This clone may be a read error of a much larger clone one base away. J is TRBJ2-1 and V is TRBV6-1; 8 bases fit TRBD1. Trimming cost V 4 bases and J 10 bases; bases outside gene matches: 12. Germline V gives CDR1 MNHNS, CDR2 SASEGT. CDR3 length equals 15 residues. The CDR3 DNA follows: TGTGCCAGCAGTGTTGTTGGGACAGGTGGTAACGAGCAGTTCTTC. Its translation is CASSVVGTGGNEQFF.

This clonotype was recorded a few times. The chain has TRBV7-2 and TRBJ2-4, with 7 nucleotides matching TRBD2. The end of the DNA is better explained by TRBJ2-5, so the J call may be wrong. Germline values: CDR1 SGHTA, CDR2 FQGNSA. The CDR3 runs 15 residues. The CDR3 bases are TGTGCCAGCAGCCCCCTCGGGACTACCCAAGAGACCCAGTACTTC. Its translation: CASSPLGTTQETQYF.

This clonotype came up many times. The chain combines TRBV24-1 with TRBJ1-2; D gene unclear. V was cut by 5 bases and J by 8 bases, with 8 bases left in between. This CDR3 contains 11 residues. Looked up from germline, CDR1 is KGHDR and CDR2 is SFDVKD. CDR3 loop: CATSGGYGYTF. CDR3 in DNA: TGTGCCACCAGTGGGGGATACGGCTACACCTTC.

Only a few counts were recorded for this clonotype. The chain has TRBV3-1 and TRBJ2-1, with 16 bases aligning to TRBD2. V trimming: 2 bases; J trimming: 9 bases; junction bases outside the gene matches: 4. CDR3 length: 16 residues. CDR1 and CDR2 (germline): LGHDT, YNNKEL (reference sequence). This CDR3 reads CASSQPGLAGGGEQFF. CDR3 DNA: TGTGCCAGCAGCCAACCGGGACTAGCGGGAGGGGGTGAGCAGTTCTTC.

In this sample, this clonotype turned up many times. V and J are TRBV7-9 and TRBJ1-1; tentatively, D is TRBD1 (6 bases). Trimming cost V 5 bases and J 3 bases, with 19 bases left between them. The CDR3 is 16 amino acids. From germline, CDR1 is SEHNR and CDR2 FQNEAQ (reference sequence). This CDR3 is CASSPPRTGRDTEAFF. The DNA of the CDR3 is TGTGCCAGCAGCCCCCCTCGCACAGGGAGAGACACTGAAGCTTTCTTT.

The CDR3 here is CASGDVTYNEQFF. The CDR3 DNA follows: TGTGCCAGCGGCGACGTAACCTACAATGAGCAGTTCTTC. The gene calls are TRBV7-9 and TRBJ2-1, with unresolved D. Germline V gene sequence: CDR1 SEHNR, CDR2 FQNEAQ (reference sequence). There are 13 residues in the CDR3. Trimming removed 8 bases at V and 2 bases at J, with 10 bases between.

This clonotype was detected many times. The chain is built from TRBV12-3 or TRBV12-4 and TRBJ1-6, with a possible D match to TRBD1 (5 bases). Trimming shortened V by 6 bases and J by 9 bases, and 18 bases separated the two germline ends. The CDR3 is made up of 15 amino acids. The chain's CDR3 is CASSPTGQQGSPLHF. CDR3 DNA sequence: TGTGCCAGCAGCCCTACCGGGCAGCAGGGTTCACCCCTCCACTTT.

The chain recombines TRBV6-1 with TRBJ1-6; 7 bases line up with TRBD1. In germline, CDR1 is MNHNS, CDR2 SASEGT. V was clipped by 1 base and J by 4 bases; unmatched bases: 4. The CDR3 loop spans 16 amino acids. CDR3 DNA: TGTGCCAGCAGTGAAGGGTTGGACAGGTATAATTCACCCCTCCACTTT. Its protein product is CASSEGLDRYNSPLHF.

Remarks on this clonotype: Since a much larger clone is just one base distant, this may be a read error. The chain employs TRBV7-3 and TRBJ2-1, with 8 bases aligning to TRBD2. Germline CDR1 SGHTA, CDR2 FQGTGA. This CDR3 is 14 amino acids long. The CDR3 DNA follows: TGTGCCAACAGCCCGGGGGGGTACTACAATGAGCAGTTCTTC. It is translated as CANSPGGYYNEQFF.

About this clonotype: One end of the junction fails to match germline, which may point to a read error. The CDR3 region is CASNQEMAINTDTQYF. In DNA, the CDR3 is TGCGCCAGCAACCAAGAGATGGCGATAAACACAGATACGCAGTATTTT. This chain uses TRBV4-1 with TRBJ2-3, with D unclear. The CDR3 contains 16 residues. Germline lookup yields CDR1 MGHRA and CDR2 YSYEKL.

This clonotype occurred many times. The chain has TRBV4-2 and TRBJ1-5; D remains ambiguous. Germline lookup yields CDR1 LGHNA and CDR2 YNFKEQ. The CDR3 length is 17 residues. Trimming removed 0 bases from V and 1 base from J, with 13 bases in between. CDR3 coding DNA: TGTGCCAGCAGCCAAGATTTGGAGACTAAAAGCAATCAGCCCCAGCATTTT. Amino acid sequence: CASSQDLETKSNQPQHF.

This clonotype has a count of ten or more. The gene calls are TRBV2 and TRBJ1-2, with TRBD1 identical over 8 bases. The germline gives CDR1 SNHLY, CDR2 FYNNEI. J gave up 3 bases and V 8 bases, and 5 bases lay outside the gene matches. The CDR3 totals 13 residues. The CDR3 protein is CASSSRGHYGYTF. The DNA for the CDR3 is TGTGCCAGCTCTTCCAGGGGGCACTATGGCTACACCTTC.

This clonotype was counted many times. The genes are TRBV27 and TRBJ2-3, with 7 bases identical to TRBD2. Germline CDR1 and CDR2: MNHEY and SMNVEV (reference sequence). V lost 3 bases to trimming and J lost 6 bases; unmatched junction nucleotides: 6. This CDR3 spans 14 amino acids. The CDR3 region is CASSLPLGRDTQYF. In DNA, the CDR3 is TGTGCCAGCAGTTTGCCCCTCGGGAGGGATACGCAGTATTTT.

Notes on this clonotype: This sequence may be a read error, since a much larger clone differs from it by one base. The chain is built from TRBV5-1 and TRBJ1-2; D possibly corresponds to TRBD1 (6 bases). Per the germline V gene, CDR1 is SGHRS and CDR2 is YFSETQ. This CDR3 region has 14 residues. Trimming stripped 5 bases from V and 0 bases from J, with 11 bases between. The CDR3 bases are TGCGCCAGCAGGGGGACAAGTCCTAACTATGGCTACACCTTC. It codes for CASRGTSPNYGYTF.

The chain couples TRBV6-1 to TRBJ2-3; weak D call: TRBD2 (5 bases). The germline V gene has CDR1 MNHNS and CDR2 SASEGT. Trimming removed 5 bases at V and 7 bases at J, with 22 bases between. This CDR3 has 16 residues. CDR3: CASSPSGSLGRYTQYF. CDR3 coding DNA: TGTGCCAGCAGTCCAAGCGGAAGCCTAGGTCGGTATACGCAGTATTTT.

This sequence joins TRBV5-1 and TRBJ1-1; D remains unclear. The CDR3 consists of 16 residues. The V and J ends lost 0 bases and 6 bases respectively, with 18 bases between them. Germline CDR1 and CDR2: SGHRS and YFSETQ. The CDR3 sequence is CASSLVGGQMRAEAFF. DNA for the CDR3: TGCGCCAGCAGCTTGGTTGGTGGTCAGATGAGGGCTGAAGCTTTCTTT.